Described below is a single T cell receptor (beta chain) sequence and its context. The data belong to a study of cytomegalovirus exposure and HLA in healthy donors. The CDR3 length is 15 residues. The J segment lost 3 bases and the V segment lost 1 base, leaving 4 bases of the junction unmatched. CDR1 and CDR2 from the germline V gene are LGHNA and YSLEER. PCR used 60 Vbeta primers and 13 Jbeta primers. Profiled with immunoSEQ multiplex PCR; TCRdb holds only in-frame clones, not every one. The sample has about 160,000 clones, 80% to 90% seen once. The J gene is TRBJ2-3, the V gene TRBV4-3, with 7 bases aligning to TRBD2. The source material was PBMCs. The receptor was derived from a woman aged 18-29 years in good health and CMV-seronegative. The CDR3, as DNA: TGCGCCAGCAGCCAAGGCGGGAGTGGGACAGATACGCAGTATTTT. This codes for CASSQGGSGTDTQYF.